These 5 T cell receptor beta chains were sequenced from one sample in a study of long-term antiretroviral therapy in people with HIV. Researchers report immunoSEQ v3.0 was run at survey level. The data were produced by immunoSEQ multiplex PCR, yet TCRdb's version contains in-frame clones alone and is incomplete. The sample lists almost 35,000 clones, 94% seen once, with around 3.8% in the top ten. This sample comprised unsorted PBMCs, obtained more than 5 years after starting antiretroviral therapy. Every receptor here comes from a woman in her forties or fifties with HIV.

The DNA of the CDR3 is TGTGCCAGCAGCTTATCGAAGGGAGAGGCAGATACGCAGTATTTT. The encoded protein is CASSLSKGEADTQYF. J is TRBJ2-3 and V is TRBV7-3, with D maybe TRBD2 (5 bases). The germline V gene has CDR1 SGHTA and CDR2 FQGTGA. CDR3 size: 15 residues. The V end lost 2 bases, the J end lost 4 bases, and 13 bases lay between the germline ends.

This rearrangement joins TRBV27 to TRBJ1-4; D gene ambiguous. Per germline, CDR1 MNHEY and CDR2 SMNVEV (reference sequence). V was shortened by 3 bases and J by 8 bases, with 16 bases between the two germline ends. The CDR3 is made up of 15 amino acids. The CDR3 sequence is CASSFSERSREKLFF. Written as DNA, the CDR3 is TGTGCCAGCAGTTTTTCTGAGAGGTCGAGAGAAAAACTGTTTTTT. The entire variable domain, with the rest obtained from reference TRBV27 and TRBJ1-4, is as follows: EAQVTQNPRYLITVTGKKLTVTCSQNMNHEYMSWYRQDPGLGLRQIYYSMNVEVTDKGDVPEGYKVSRKEKRNFPLILESPSPNQTSLYFCASSFSERSREKLFFGSGTQLSVL.

The rearrangement uses TRBV5-6 and TRBJ1-2, with TRBD1 matching 9 bases. This CDR3 contains 13 residues. V was clipped by 9 bases and J by 2 bases; unmatched bases: 5. CDR1 is SGHDT, CDR2 YYEEEE, per germline. CDR3 DNA sequence: TGTGCCACACAGGGGGCTGGAAACTATGGCTACACCTTC. Its protein product is CATQGAGNYGYTF.

This chain connects TRBV4-1 to TRBJ1-2; tentative D call: TRBD1 (5 bases). Trimming took 3 bases from V and 5 from J, leaving 19 bases between them. From germline, CDR1 is MGHRA and CDR2 YSYEKL. The CDR3 has 16 residues. CDR3 amino acids: CASSHNRFLMRYGYTF. For the CDR3, the DNA is TGCGCCAGCAGCCACAACAGGTTCTTAATGCGGTATGGCTACACCTTC.

The chain couples TRBV7-9 to TRBJ1-2, with D hard to call. Germline CDR1 and CDR2: SEHNR and FQNEAQ (reference sequence). The CDR3 extends over 13 amino acids. Trimming took 1 base from V and 10 from J, leaving 13 bases between them. The CDR3 protein is CASSLDKFGVYTF. CDR3 sequence (DNA): TGTGCCAGCAGCTTAGATAAGTTTGGAGTCTACACCTTC. Variable domain in full (rest from reference TRBV7-9 and TRBJ1-2): DTGVSQNPRHKITKRGQNVTFRCDPISEHNRLYWYRQTLGQGPEFLTYFQNEAQLEKSRLLSDRFSAERPKGSFSTLEIQRTEQGDSAMYLCASSLDKFGVYTFGSGTRLTVV.